The 28 T cell receptor beta chains below come from one sample, sequenced in a study of blood T cell repertoires in COVID-19. Sequencing used immunoSEQ multiplex PCR; TCRdb keeps in-frame clones, though not all of them. The data hold over 150,000 clones, with around 84% observed a single time. Specimen: PBMCs or T cells enriched from blood (not recorded which). These receptors all come from a man in his forties or fifties who had recovered from COVID-19.

V is TRBV4-2 and J is TRBJ1-1; D may be TRBD1 (6 bases). The germline V gene has CDR1 LGHNA and CDR2 YNFKEQ. The CDR3 is 13 residues long. Trimming cost V 4 bases and J 3 bases, with 9 bases left between them. This chain's CDR3 is CASSRGGDTEAFF. The CDR3 DNA is TGTGCCAGCAGCCGAGGGGGTGACACTGAAGCTTTCTTT.

The chain carries TRBV6-2 or TRBV6-3 and TRBJ2-7; 8 positions match TRBD1. Trimming at V came to 4 bases and at J to 0 bases, leaving 11 bases not matched to a gene. The CDR3 is made up of 17 amino acids. In germline, CDR1 is MNHEY, CDR2 SVGEGT. CDR3 sequence reads: CASSSPSGQGSSYEQYF. CDR3 sequence (DNA): TGTGCCAGCAGTTCCCCGTCAGGACAGGGAAGCTCCTACGAGCAGTACTTC.

The chain couples TRBV14 to TRBJ1-1, with 9 bases lining up with TRBD1. V was clipped by 0 bases and J by 6 bases; unmatched bases: 5. CDR3 size: 15 residues. Germline CDR1 and CDR2: SGHDN and FVKESK. CDR3 sequence reads: CASSQEQGANAEAFF. The CDR3 bases are TGTGCCAGCAGCCAAGAACAGGGGGCCAACGCTGAAGCTTTCTTT.

V is TRBV6-6 and J is TRBJ2-7; 11 bases are shared with TRBD1. V lost 6 bases to trimming and J lost 6 bases; unmatched junction nucleotides: 7. The CDR3 length is 14 residues. CDR1 is MNHNY and CDR2 is SVGAGI in the germline V gene (reference sequence). The CDR3 DNA sequence: TGTGCCAGCAGCCGCGGACAGGGGGCGCGCGAGCAGTACTTC. Protein: CASSRGQGAREQYF.

The chain employs TRBV19 and TRBJ1-1, with D maybe TRBD1 (5 bases). The germline gives CDR1 LNHDA, CDR2 SQIVND (reference sequence). There are 14 residues in the CDR3. The V gene lost 4 bases and the J gene lost 3 bases, with 12 bases spanning the gap. CDR3 sequence reads: CASSSRAPDTEAFF. The CDR3 nucleotides read TGTGCCAGTAGTAGCAGGGCCCCGGACACTGAAGCTTTCTTT.

The chain is built from TRBV18 and TRBJ1-5, with TRBD1 matching over 12 bases. V was pared by 6 bases and J by 0 bases, with 9 bases of the junction left unmatched. The germline V gene has CDR1 KGHSH and CDR2 LQKENI. CDR3 length: 18 residues. Here the CDR3 DNA reads TGTGCCAGCTCTTTTAAGGGACAGGGGGCGATTAGCAATCAGCCCCAGCATTTT. The encoded protein is CASSFKGQGAISNQPQHF.

The chain couples TRBV7-9 to TRBJ2-1, with TRBD2 matching over 9 bases. CDR3 length: 15 residues. V was clipped by 0 bases and J by 5 bases; unmatched bases: 2. Germline V gene data show CDR1 as SEHNR and CDR2 as FQNEAQ (reference sequence). The CDR3 loop reads CASSLASGGNNEQFF. CDR3 DNA sequence: TGTGCCAGCAGCTTAGCTAGCGGGGGCAACAATGAGCAGTTCTTC.

The chain employs TRBV7-6 and TRBJ2-1; TRBD1 is a possible D gene (5 bases). The germline gives CDR1 SGHVS, CDR2 FNYEAQ. Trimming stripped 0 bases from V and 3 bases from J, with 12 bases between. CDR3 length: 16 residues. This CDR3 reads CASSLAYRRVYNEQFF. The CDR3 DNA follows: TGTGCCAGCAGCTTAGCGTACAGGAGAGTCTACAATGAGCAGTTCTTC.

The chain joins TRBV2 to TRBJ2-3, with D maybe TRBD2 (6 bases). This CDR3 has 14 residues. CDR1 SNHLY and CDR2 FYNNEI come from the germline V gene. The V and J ends lost 5 bases and 2 bases respectively, with 11 bases between them. The CDR3 here is CASSLAEVTDTQYF. Here the CDR3 DNA reads TGTGCCAGCAGTTTAGCGGAGGTCACAGATACGCAGTATTTT. The full variable domain, rest sourced from reference TRBV2 and TRBJ2-3, is EPEVTQTPSHQVTQMGQEVILRCVPISNHLYFYWYRQILGQKVEFLVSFYNNEISEKSEIFDDQFSVERPDGSNFTLKIRSTKLEDSAMYFCASSLAEVTDTQYFGPGTRLTVL.

This clone has just one count. The chain is built from TRBV21-1 and TRBJ1-2; TRBD1, the table's D call, was not compared with the DNA. TRBV21-1 is reported as a pseudogene. CDR3 size: 14 residues. In DNA, the CDR3 is TGTGCCAGCAGCCCCCGCGGAGGGGGCTCTGGCTACACCTTC. Encoded protein: CASSPRGGGSGYTF.

This clone was seen a handful of times. The rearrangement links TRBV5-1 to TRBJ1-3; tentative D call: TRBD1 (6 bases). The CDR3 runs to 15 residues. Per the germline V gene, CDR1 is SGHRS and CDR2 is YFSETQ. V dropped 0 bases and J dropped 0 bases, with 7 bases sitting between them. In DNA form, the CDR3 reads TGCGCCAGCAGCTTGGGGGACAACTCTGGAAACACCATATATTTT. It yields the protein CASSLGDNSGNTIYF.

CDR3 protein: CASSLYGGEGADTQYF. The CDR3 DNA is TGTGCCAGCAGCTTATATGGCGGGGAGGGTGCAGATACGCAGTATTTT. The chain couples TRBV7-9 to TRBJ2-3; 7 nucleotides align to TRBD2. V was clipped by 2 bases and J by 4 bases; unmatched bases: 9. CDR1 is SEHNR and CDR2 is FQNEAQ in the germline V gene (reference sequence). The CDR3 contains 16 residues.

J is TRBJ2-5 and V is TRBV24-1, with a possible D match to TRBD1 (7 bases). Germline CDR1 reads KGHDR; CDR2 reads SFDVKD. This CDR3 has 18 residues. V lost 3 bases, J lost 4 bases, and 23 bases lay in between. In nucleotides, the CDR3 is TGTGCCACCAGTGATCCCCAACTAGCTGACAGGGCCGGAGAGACCCAGTACTTC. Translating it yields CATSDPQLADRAGETQYF.

CDR3 sequence: CASSIAGQGGYEQYF. The CDR3 DNA reads as TGTGCCAGTAGTATAGCGGGACAGGGGGGCTACGAGCAGTACTTC. V usage is TRBV19 and J usage is TRBJ2-7, with 11 nucleotides matching TRBD1. This CDR3 is 15 amino acids long. V dropped 1 base and J dropped 3; count of bases not matched to a gene: 2. Per the germline V gene, CDR1 is LNHDA and CDR2 is SQIVND (reference sequence).

The CDR3 spells CASSSGDRVGGYTF. In DNA, the CDR3 is TGCGCCAGCAGCTCGGGGGACAGGGTTGGTGGCTACACCTTC. This chain links TRBV5-1 with TRBJ1-2; 9 nucleotides line up with TRBD1. The CDR3 runs to 14 residues. Germline loops: CDR1 SGHRS, CDR2 YFSETQ. The trim removed 3 bases at V and 7 bases at J, leaving 7 bases unmatched. Full variable domain (missing parts from reference TRBV5-1 and TRBJ1-2): KAGVTQTPRYLIKTRGQQVTLSCSPISGHRSVSWYQQTPGQGLQFLFEYFSETQRNKGNFPGRFSGRQFSNSRSEMNVSTLELGDSALYLCASSSGDRVGGYTFGSGTRLTVV.

The genes are TRBV24-1 and TRBJ1-5; no clear D. Germline V gives CDR1 KGHDR, CDR2 SFDVKD. The V gene lost 0 bases and the J gene lost 1 base, with 18 bases spanning the gap. The CDR3 spans 19 residues. The DNA of the CDR3 is TGTGCCACCAGTGATTTGCCCCCCCGAATCTACAGAAGCAATCAGCCCCAGCATTTT. It translates to CATSDLPPRIYRSNQPQHF.

CDR3 nucleotide sequence: TGCGCCAGCAGCTTGCGATTCCCCGGGACACAAGAGACCCAGTACTTC. As protein: CASSLRFPGTQETQYF. The gene calls are TRBV5-1 and TRBJ2-5, with D possibly matching TRBD1 (6 bases). The CDR3 spans 16 residues. Per the germline V gene, CDR1 is SGHRS and CDR2 is YFSETQ. Trimming removed 1 base at V and 2 bases at J, with 15 bases between. Supplemented by reference TRBV5-1 and TRBJ2-5, the full variable domain reads KAGVTQTPRYLIKTRGQQVTLSCSPISGHRSVSWYQQTPGQGLQFLFEYFSETQRNKGNFPGRFSGRQFSNSRSEMNVSTLELGDSALYLCASSLRFPGTQETQYFGPGTRLLVL.

This rearrangement joins TRBV6-6 to TRBJ1-5; 11 nucleotides match TRBD1. Trimming removed 6 bases from V and 1 base from J; junction bases left unmatched: 2. The CDR3 runs 15 residues. Germline assignment: CDR1 MNHNY and CDR2 SVGAGI (reference sequence). The CDR3: CASRRDRGSNQPQHF. Here the CDR3 DNA reads TGTGCCAGCAGAAGGGACAGGGGGAGCAATCAGCCCCAGCATTTT.

The chain is built from TRBV20-1 and TRBJ1-1, with a tentative D call TRBD1 (6 bases). V was cut by 8 bases and J by 7 bases, with 14 bases left in between. CDR1 DFQATT and CDR2 SNEGSKA come from the germline V gene (reference sequence). The CDR3 runs to 11 residues. DNA of the CDR3: TGCAGTCCAACACAGGGCAGTGAAGCTTTCTTT. It translates to CSPTQGSEAFF.

This chain connects TRBV5-8 to TRBJ2-3; D uncertain. This CDR3 has 11 residues. The V gene lost 6 bases and the J gene lost 2 bases, with 4 bases spanning the gap. Germline CDR1 reads SGHTS; CDR2 reads YDEGEE. The DNA of the CDR3 is TGTGCCAGCACCCACACAGATACGCAGTATTTT. Residues: CASTHTDTQYF.

The gene calls are TRBV6-2 or TRBV6-3 and TRBJ2-5; 11 nucleotides agree with TRBD2. Trimming took 1 base from V and 5 from J; bases not matched to a gene: 6. Per germline, CDR1 MNHEY and CDR2 SVGEGT. The CDR3 runs 16 residues. The CDR3 sequence is CASSYLAGGHRETQYF. As DNA, the CDR3 is TGTGCCAGCAGTTACTTAGCGGGGGGGCATCGGGAGACCCAGTACTTC.

The genes are TRBV7-2 and TRBJ1-2; TRBD1 might be the D (5 bases). This CDR3 is built from 18 residues. Trimming took off 5 bases at V and 0 bases at J, with 22 bases between the two ends. Germline V lookup: CDR1 SGHTA, CDR2 FQGNSA. The CDR3: CASSHIGGSPLANYGYTF. DNA of the CDR3: TGTGCCAGCAGCCATATCGGGGGGTCACCTCTAGCTAACTATGGCTACACCTTC.

The chain combines TRBV2 with TRBJ2-5; possible D gene TRBD2, 5 bases. Germline V gene sequence: CDR1 SNHLY, CDR2 FYNNEI. Trimming shortened V by 8 bases and J by 0 bases, and 10 bases separated the two germline ends. This CDR3 has 13 residues. The CDR3 nucleotides read TGTGCCAGCGCAACGGGGTACCAAGAGACCCAGTACTTC. The encoded protein is CASATGYQETQYF.

The chain links TRBV5-1 to TRBJ1-1; D not resolved. CDR3 length: 16 amino acids. V dropped 3 bases and J dropped 1 base, with 16 bases sitting between them. CDR1 is SGHRS, CDR2 YFSETQ, per germline. The CDR3 is CASSSDPQRQNTEAFF. CDR3 DNA: TGCGCCAGCAGCTCGGATCCACAGCGGCAGAACACTGAAGCTTTCTTT.

V and J are TRBV5-4 and TRBJ1-2; 7 bases align to TRBD1. The V and J ends lost 4 bases and 0 bases, in that order; junction bases with no gene match: 6. Germline V gene data show CDR1 as SGHNT and CDR2 as YYREEE (reference sequence). The CDR3 covers 15 residues. The CDR3: CASSKGTDPNYGYTF. CDR3 bases: TGTGCCAGCAGCAAAGGGACAGACCCTAACTATGGCTACACCTTC.

This chain connects TRBV6-5 to TRBJ2-7, with D tentatively TRBD1 (6 bases). The germline CDR1 and CDR2 sequences are MNHEY and SVGAGI. The V and J ends lost 7 bases and 3 bases respectively, with 16 bases between them. CDR3 length: 14 residues. CDR3 bases: TGTGCCAGCAACTCCGGACAGAACTTCTACGAGCAGTACTTC. This translates into CASNSGQNFYEQYF.

The genes are TRBV11-3 and TRBJ1-2; D possibly corresponds to TRBD1 (6 bases). V was clipped by 4 bases and J by 8 bases, with 11 bases between them. The CDR3 is 12 amino acids. Germline-derived CDR1 and CDR2 are SGHNT and YENEEA. The CDR3 sequence: CASSSTGNGYTF. The CDR3 DNA sequence: TGTGCCAGCAGCTCCACAGGGAACGGCTACACCTTC.

The genes are TRBV7-9 and TRBJ1-1; 8 bases are shared with TRBD1. V shed 0 bases and J 7 bases; nucleotides not matched to a gene: 7. The length of the CDR3 is 15 residues. Germline CDR1 and CDR2: SEHNR and FQNEAQ (reference sequence). Here the CDR3 DNA reads TGTGCCAGCAGCTTAGCTGGGACAGGCGGGCTTGAAGCTTTCTTT. It translates to CASSLAGTGGLEAFF. Drawing the rest from reference TRBV7-9 and TRBJ1-1, the complete variable domain is DTGVSQNPRHKITKRGQNVTFRCDPISEHNRLYWYRQTLGQGPEFLTYFQNEAQLEKSRLLSDRFSAERPKGSFSTLEIQRTEQGDSAMYLCASSLAGTGGLEAFFGQGTRLTVV.